The clone carrying this T cell receptor beta chain was found many times. Its antigen is undetermined. Researchers amplified the TCR beta CDR3 regions from RNA transcripts. HTBI primers were the set used in a first-round RT-PCR of the TCR CDR3. In TCRdb, the multiplex PCR reads were re-called with MiXCR into one record per CDR3 protein. The top ten hold 15% to 20% of the sample, which has fewer than 500,000 distinct CDR3 sequences, approximately 14% seen once. Uncontrolled infection, other autoimmune disease, pregnancy or lactation disqualified patients from enrolment. Diagnostic decisions used clinical symptoms, serum thyroxine and TRAb, thyroid ultrasound and orbital computed tomography. Germline CDR1 reads SEHNR; CDR2 reads FQNEAQ (reference sequence). The CDR3 is made up of 13 amino acids. V lost 5 bases, J lost 5 bases, and 9 bases lay in between. These data belong to a study of T cells in Graves' hyperthyroidism and ophthalmopathy. General observations from the study: Ophthalmopathy could be told apart from stable hyperthyroidism with a 13 V-J model.

This clonotype was sampled from a woman aged 30 to 39 with Graves' ophthalmopathy. The gene calls are TRBV7-9 and TRBJ1-4; D is undetermined. Sequenced: blood. CDR3 DNA: TGTGCCAGCAGCCAAAACTCGAATGAAAAACTGTTTTTT. This sequence encodes CASSQNSNEKLFF.